This TCR beta chain was captured in a study of blood T cell repertoires in COVID-19. The repertoire was sequenced with immunoSEQ multiplex PCR; TCRdb's copy has only in-frame clones and lacks some. The sample lists 150,000 to 200,000 clones; approximately 90% were seen once. This receptor was identified in a man younger than 35 with COVID-19, enrolled during active disease. The source material was peripheral blood.

CDR3 residues: CASSEESRWFGELFF. CDR3 nucleotide sequence: TGTGCCAGCAGTGAAGAGTCCAGGTGGTTCGGGGAGCTGTTTTTT. The rearrangement uses TRBV6-1 and TRBJ2-2; the D is unclear. CDR1 and CDR2 (germline): MNHNS, SASEGT. The CDR3 has 15 amino acids. V lost 1 base to trimming and J lost 7 bases, with 13 bases between them.